This entry lists 32 T cell receptor beta chains sequenced from one sample in a study of early T cells in non-severe SARS-CoV-2 infection. In TCRdb, the 5' RACE reads were re-called with MiXCR into one record per CDR3 protein. This table has tens of thousands of distinct CDR3 sequences, 5% to 6.5% appearing once. Sequencing used whole blood. These TCRs come from an adult who was a healthcare worker with PCR-confirmed SARS-CoV-2 infection or an uninfected control (not recorded which).

The chain is built from TRBV7-2 and TRBJ1-1; D call uncertain. Trimming shortened V by 3 bases and J by 2 bases, and 10 bases separated the two germline ends. The CDR3 length is 14 residues. Germline CDR1 reads SGHTA; CDR2 reads FQGNSA. CDR3 DNA sequence: TGTGCCAGCAGCTTTTTTGAGGGAAACACTGAAGCTTTCTTT. It encodes CASSFFEGNTEAFF.

This clonotype turned up a few times. This sequence joins TRBV7-2 and TRBJ2-1, with 7 bases aligning to TRBD2. Germline values: CDR1 SGHTA, CDR2 FQGNSA. The V and J ends lost 3 bases and 4 bases, in that order; junction bases with no gene match: 3. The CDR3 sequence is 14 residues long. CDR3 protein: CASSLRGGYNEQFF. The DNA for the CDR3 is TGTGCCAGCAGCTTGCGGGGAGGGTACAATGAGCAGTTCTTC.

This clonotype was recorded at least ten times. This chain connects TRBV3-1 to TRBJ1-1; D uncertain. The CDR3 loop spans 17 amino acids. Trimming cost V 0 bases and J 1 base, with 15 bases left between them. Germline V lookup: CDR1 LGHDT, CDR2 YNNKEL (reference sequence). CDR3 in amino acids: CASSQDFRVIGNTEAFF. The CDR3 DNA follows: TGTGCCAGCAGCCAAGATTTTAGGGTAATAGGGAACACTGAAGCTTTCTTT.

This clonotype was detected ten times or more. J is TRBJ1-2 and V is TRBV30; D may be TRBD1 (6 bases). CDR3 length equals 14 residues. Trimming shortened V by 1 base and J by 4 bases, and 13 bases separated the two germline ends. Germline V gene sequence: CDR1 GTSNPN, CDR2 SVGIG (reference sequence). Here the CDR3 reads CAWSATGLSYGYTF. The CDR3 nucleotides are TGTGCCTGGAGTGCCACAGGGTTGAGCTATGGCTACACCTTC.

Ten or more counts support this clonotype. The gene calls are TRBV2 and TRBJ2-1, with TRBD1 as a possible D gene (5 bases). Germline lookup yields CDR1 SNHLY and CDR2 FYNNEI. The CDR3 covers 13 residues. The V gene lost 7 bases and the J gene lost 10 bases, with 17 bases spanning the gap. The CDR3 sequence: CASIESRVAEQFF. The DNA for the CDR3 is TGTGCCAGCATCGAATCCAGGGTTGCGGAGCAGTTCTTC.

This clonotype was observed many times. V gene TRBV11-2 combines with J gene TRBJ2-1; D is possibly TRBD2 (5 bases). CDR3 length equals 16 residues. From germline, CDR1 is SGHAT and CDR2 FQNNGV. V was trimmed by 3 bases and J by 8 bases, leaving 20 bases between them. The CDR3 sequence: CASSFSRRIAFDEQFF. CDR3 in DNA: TGTGCCAGCAGCTTTTCACGAAGGATAGCGTTCGATGAGCAGTTCTTC.

Ten or more counts support this clonotype. This chain links TRBV7-9 with TRBJ1-5; no clear D gene. The CDR3 is made up of 15 amino acids. Germline CDR1 is SEHNR and CDR2 is FQNEAQ (reference sequence). Trimming removed 2 bases from V and 4 bases from J, with 12 bases in between. CDR3: CASSLSHGQNQPQHF. The CDR3 bases are TGTGCCAGCAGCTTAAGTCACGGGCAAAATCAGCCCCAGCATTTT.

This clonotype occurred many times. Relative to the germline gene, one junction end is altered; a read error may explain this. The V call is TRBV7-9, the J call TRBJ2-1, with 11 bases lining up with TRBD1. Germline CDR1 and CDR2: SEHNR and FQNEAQ (reference sequence). The length of the CDR3 is 16 residues. The CDR3 here is CASSLAGQGAYNEQFF. The CDR3 region has the DNA TGTGCCAGCAGCCTAGCGGGACAGGGGGCCTACAATGAGCAGTTCTTC.

This clonotype was recorded a few times. The J gene is TRBJ1-2, the V gene TRBV11-2, with D possibly being TRBD1 (6 bases). CDR3 length: 14 amino acids. The germline V gene has CDR1 SGHAT and CDR2 FQNNGV. V dropped 5 bases and J dropped 1 base, with 11 bases sitting between them. DNA of the CDR3: TGTGCCAGCAGCCCGAGGGGGTTTAACTATGGCTACACCTTC. Protein sequence: CASSPRGFNYGYTF.

This clonotype was seen a handful of times. The rearrangement joins TRBV5-1 to TRBJ2-7; D not certain. This CDR3 has 14 amino acids. The V gene lost 1 base and the J gene lost 3 bases, with 11 bases spanning the gap. The germline V gene encodes CDR1 SGHRS and CDR2 YFSETQ. The CDR3 sequence is CASSLRYAGYEQYF. CDR3 nucleotide sequence: TGCGCCAGCAGCTTGAGGTATGCTGGCTACGAGCAGTACTTC. Variable domain in full (rest from reference TRBV5-1 and TRBJ2-7): KAGVTQTPRYLIKTRGQQVTLSCSPISGHRSVSWYQQTPGQGLQFLFEYFSETQRNKGNFPGRFSGRQFSNSRSEMNVSTLELGDSALYLCASSLRYAGYEQYFGPGTRLTVT.

This clonotype has a count of ten or more. The rearrangement joins TRBV7-9 to TRBJ1-2, with 8 nucleotides matching TRBD1. V shed 10 bases and J 7 bases; nucleotides not matched to a gene: 17. This CDR3 has 15 residues. The germline V gene has CDR1 SEHNR and CDR2 FQNEAQ (reference sequence). The CDR3: CATRDLTDREAGYTF. CDR3 nucleotides: TGTGCCACACGAGACCTAACGGACAGGGAGGCTGGCTACACCTTC.

This clonotype occurred many times. The V gene is TRBV6-2 or TRBV6-3, the J gene TRBJ1-2; 10 positions agree with TRBD1. Germline V gene lookup returns CDR1 MNHEY and CDR2 SVGEGT. This CDR3 is built from 14 residues. With V trimmed by 8 bases and J by 2 bases, 5 bases remained unmatched. Here the CDR3 reads CASHQGQGNYGYTF. CDR3 nucleotides: TGTGCCAGCCACCAGGGACAGGGGAACTATGGCTACACCTTC.

The V call is TRBV7-8, the J call TRBJ1-6, with 7 bases fitting TRBD1. Germline V gene lookup returns CDR1 SGHVS and CDR2 FQNEAQ. CDR3 length: 16 residues. Germline trimming cut 5 bases from V and 7 bases from J; bases unmatched to any gene: 11. CDR3 sequence (DNA): TGTGCCAGCAGCGCGAGGGGGACAGCCTTCAATTCACCCCTCCACTTT. Translating it yields CASSARGTAFNSPLHF.

This clonotype was seen ten or more times. The chain joins TRBV27 to TRBJ2-6; D remains ambiguous. V lost 4 bases to trimming and J lost 1 base, with 11 bases between them. The CDR3 has 16 amino acids. CDR1 is MNHEY and CDR2 is SMNVEV in the germline V gene (reference sequence). In DNA form, the CDR3 reads TGTGCCAGCAGTTCCGGCAGGCTGTCTGGGGCCAACGTCCTGACTTTC. This translates into CASSSGRLSGANVLTF.

This clonotype was seen at least ten times. The CDR3 nucleotides are TGTGCCAGCAGCGTCGGGGCCAACGTCCTGACTTTC. Translating gives CASSVGANVLTF. The chain links TRBV9 to TRBJ2-6; D unclear. V was shortened by 2 bases and J by 4 bases, with 1 base between the two germline ends. This CDR3 contains 12 residues. The V gene's germline CDR1 is SGDLS and CDR2 YYNGEE.

This clonotype was counted at least ten times. Germline and junction disagree at one end, which may indicate a read error. The V and J genes are TRBV7-8 and TRBJ2-2; 10 bases agree with TRBD1. The CDR3 is made up of 17 amino acids. The V gene's germline CDR1 is SGHVS and CDR2 FQNEAQ. The CDR3 sequence: CASNLVGQGEDTGELFF. CDR3 DNA: TGTGCCAGCAACTTAGTAGGACAGGGGGAGGACACCGGGGAGCTGTTTTTT.

This clonotype came up many times. This chain joins TRBV15 and TRBJ1-1; 12 bases match TRBD1. The CDR3 is 16 amino acids. Germline-derived CDR1 and CDR2 are LNHNV and YYDKDF (reference sequence). Germline trimming cut 5 bases from V and 3 bases from J; bases unmatched to any gene: 7. The chain's CDR3 is CATSRGQGAMYTEAFF. In DNA, the CDR3 is TGTGCCACCAGCCGGGGACAGGGGGCAATGTACACTGAAGCTTTCTTT.

This sequence joins TRBV19 and TRBJ2-7, with D tentatively TRBD2 (5 bases). The CDR3 totals 13 residues. From germline, CDR1 is LNHDA and CDR2 SQIVND (reference sequence). Trimming cost V 5 bases and J 5 bases, with 13 bases left between them. The CDR3 loop is CASSPAGVHEQYF. The CDR3 bases are TGTGCCAGTAGTCCCGCCGGGGTCCACGAGCAGTACTTC.

This clonotype was counted ten times or more. The J gene is TRBJ2-1, the V gene TRBV5-5, with TRBD2 matching 13 bases. This CDR3 has 15 residues. Germline V gene data show CDR1 as SGHKS and CDR2 as YYEKEE (reference sequence). V was pared by 3 bases and J by 8 bases, with 5 bases of the junction left unmatched. Here the CDR3 DNA reads TGTGCCAGCAGCTACGGACTAGCGGGAGTGGATGAGCAGTTCTTC. Its translation: CASSYGLAGVDEQFF. The complete variable domain, with remaining parts taken from reference TRBV5-5 and TRBJ2-1, reads DAGVTQSPTHLIKTRGQQVTLRCSPISGHKSVSWYQQVLGQGPQFIFQYYEKEERGRGNFPDRFSARQFPNYSSELNVNALLLGDSALYLCASSYGLAGVDEQFFGPGTRLTVL.

This clonotype was seen repeatedly, ten times or more. CDR3 amino acids: CAWKFEVTTEAFF. The CDR3, as DNA: TGTGCCTGGAAATTTGAGGTAACCACTGAAGCTTTCTTT. The chain is built from TRBV30 and TRBJ1-1; unclear D gene. Trimming took off 4 bases at V and 4 bases at J, with 13 bases between the two ends. This CDR3 comprises 13 residues. Germline loops: CDR1 GTSNPN, CDR2 SVGIG (reference sequence).

In its sample, this clonotype was seen many times. This chain connects TRBV25-1 to TRBJ1-6, with D perhaps matching TRBD1 (5 bases). The CDR3 has 14 amino acids. CDR1 is MGHDK, CDR2 SYGVNS, per germline. Trimming cost V 3 bases and J 8 bases, with 11 bases left between them. Written as DNA, the CDR3 is TGTGCCAGCAGTGATGGTTTGGGGGATTCACCCCTCCACTTT. This sequence encodes CASSDGLGDSPLHF. The full variable domain, in which reference TRBV25-1 and TRBJ1-6 provide the parts outside the CDR3, is EADIYQTPRYLVIGTGKKITLECSQTMGHDKMYWYQQDPGMELHLIHYSYGVNSTEKGDLSSESTVSRIRTEHFPLTLESARPSHTSQYLCASSDGLGDSPLHFGNGTRLTVT.

In its sample, this clonotype was seen many times. The J gene is TRBJ1-6, the V gene TRBV6-5, with D perhaps TRBD1 (6 bases). V was shortened by 6 bases and J by 13 bases, with 13 bases between the two germline ends. Per germline, CDR1 MNHEY and CDR2 SVGAGI. The CDR3 length is 12 residues. Written as DNA, the CDR3 is TGTGCCAGCAGAGACACAGGGTTTCCCCTCCACTTT. Translation gives CASRDTGFPLHF.

This clonotype was seen ten or more times. The rearrangement uses TRBV5-1 and TRBJ2-1; D is unclear. The CDR3 extends over 13 amino acids. V was cut by 4 bases and J by 5 bases, with 10 bases left in between. From germline, CDR1 is SGHRS and CDR2 YFSETQ. CDR3 nucleotides: TGCGCCAGCAGCAACCCCCAGCACAATGAGCAGTTCTTC. Its translation is CASSNPQHNEQFF.

This clonotype has a handful of counts. The chain has TRBV19 and TRBJ2-1; 12 bases map to TRBD2. The CDR3 contains 13 residues. Germline CDR1 LNHDA, CDR2 SQIVND (reference sequence). V trimming: 9 bases; J trimming: 6 bases; junction bases outside the gene matches: 3. CDR3 coding DNA: TGTGCCAGCCGACTAGCGGGAGTCAATGAGCAGTTCTTC. Translation: CASRLAGVNEQFF.

This clonotype has only a few counts. This chain connects TRBV18 to TRBJ1-4; 7 bases are shared with TRBD1. This CDR3 is built from 17 residues. V trimming: 4 bases; J trimming: 3 bases; junction bases outside the gene matches: 11. Per the germline V gene, CDR1 is KGHSH and CDR2 is LQKENI. CDR3 nucleotides: TGTGCCAGCTCACGGCCTACAGGGGCTGGGGCTAATGAAAAACTGTTTTTT. Residues: CASSRPTGAGANEKLFF.

V and J are TRBV20-1 and TRBJ1-1; 8 positions agree with TRBD1. V trimming: 6 bases; J trimming: 6 bases; junction bases outside the gene matches: 6. CDR3 size: 12 residues. The germline gives CDR1 DFQATT, CDR2 SNEGSKA (reference sequence). The CDR3 spells CSAPGQVSEAFF. As DNA, the CDR3 is TGCAGTGCCCCGGGACAGGTCTCTGAAGCTTTCTTT.

This chain joins TRBV27 and TRBJ1-2; TRBD1 matches at 7 bases. Trimming removed 5 bases from V and 8 bases from J; junction bases left unmatched: 14. The germline gives CDR1 MNHEY, CDR2 SMNVEV (reference sequence). This CDR3 has 15 residues. CDR3 protein: CASSPTTGSINGYTF. Written as DNA, the CDR3 is TGTGCCAGCAGTCCGACGACAGGGTCTATCAACGGCTACACCTTC.

This clonotype was detected ten times or more. This chain connects TRBV7-8 to TRBJ2-1; 7 bases are shared with TRBD1. The junction had 8 bases not matched to a gene; V was cut back by 6 bases and J by 15 bases. The CDR3 sequence is 11 residues long. Germline V gives CDR1 SGHVS, CDR2 FQNEAQ. CDR3 protein: CASSQDRRWFF. DNA for the CDR3: TGTGCCAGCAGTCAGGACAGGCGGTGGTTCTTC. The whole variable domain, filled in from reference TRBV7-8 and TRBJ2-1, reads GAGVSQSPRYKVAKRGQDVALRCDPISGHVSLFWYQQALGQGPEFLTYFQNEAQLDKSGLPSDRFFAERPEGSVSTLKIQRTQQEDSAVYLCASSQDRRWFFGPGTRLTVL.

The chain links TRBV4-2 to TRBJ2-5, with a weak D call TRBD2 (7 bases). V was cut by 5 bases and J by 4 bases, with 17 bases left in between. The CDR3 spans 15 residues. CDR1 and CDR2 from the germline V gene are LGHNA and YNFKEQ. The CDR3 nucleotides are TGTGCCAGCAGCTCGAAAGGGGGGGGCGGAGAGACCCAGTACTTC. Amino acid sequence: CASSSKGGGGETQYF.

This clonotype was detected ten times or more. CDR3 DNA: TGTGCCAGCAGCCAGGACACGGTGGGGACCCAGTACTTC. Translation gives CASSQDTVGTQYF. The chain is built from TRBV4-2 and TRBJ2-5; TRBD1 is a possible D gene (5 bases). The V end was cut by 3 bases, the J end by 7 bases, with 12 bases between. There are 13 residues in the CDR3. Germline values: CDR1 LGHNA, CDR2 YNFKEQ.

This clonotype was observed many times. The chain links TRBV27 to TRBJ1-5, with D uncertain. Trimming removed 6 bases at V and 6 bases at J, with 12 bases between. CDR3 length: 13 amino acids. From germline, CDR1 is MNHEY and CDR2 SMNVEV (reference sequence). This CDR3 is CASRPGVTQPQHF. CDR3 nucleotides: TGTGCCAGCAGACCCGGGGTGACTCAGCCCCAGCATTTT.

This rearrangement joins TRBV18 to TRBJ2-1, with a weak D call TRBD2 (6 bases). Per the germline V gene, CDR1 is KGHSH and CDR2 is LQKENI. V lost 0 bases, J lost 4 bases, and 16 bases lay in between. CDR3 length equals 17 residues. For the CDR3, the DNA is TGTGCCAGCTCACCACCCCAGGGCGCGGGACGTTACAATGAGCAGTTCTTC. As protein: CASSPPQGAGRYNEQFF.